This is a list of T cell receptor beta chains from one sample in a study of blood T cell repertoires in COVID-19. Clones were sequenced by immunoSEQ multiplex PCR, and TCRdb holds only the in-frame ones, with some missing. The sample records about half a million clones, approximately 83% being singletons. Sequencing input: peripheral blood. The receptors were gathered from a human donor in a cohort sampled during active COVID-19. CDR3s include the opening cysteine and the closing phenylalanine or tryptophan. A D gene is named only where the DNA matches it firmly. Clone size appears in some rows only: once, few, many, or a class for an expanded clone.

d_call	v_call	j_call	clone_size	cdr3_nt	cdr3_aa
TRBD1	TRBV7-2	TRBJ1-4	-	TGTGCCAGCAGCCCAGGGGGCAGTCTTTCGGAAAAACTGTTTTTT	CASSPGGSLSEKLFF
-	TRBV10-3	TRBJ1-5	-	TGTGCCATCAGTGGTACAGGCGACAACAATCAGCCCCAGCATTTT	CAISGTGDNNQPQHF
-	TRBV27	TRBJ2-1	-	TGTGCCAGCAGTTTTGCGAGCTCCTACAATGAGCAGTTCTTC	CASSFASSYNEQFF
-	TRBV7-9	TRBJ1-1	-	TGTGCCAGCAGTTATTCCGGGACAAGCTCCCCGGATGCTTTCTTT	CASSYSGTSSPDAFF
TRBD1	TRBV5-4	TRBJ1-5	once	TGTGCCAGCAGCTCGGGGACAGCCGATCAGCCCCAGCATTTT	CASSSGTADQPQHF
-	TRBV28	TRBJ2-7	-	TGTGCCAGCAGTGACAGGAAACACTACGAGCAGTACTTC	CASSDRKHYEQYF
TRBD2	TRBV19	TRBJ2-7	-	TGTGCCAGTAGTTCACTAGCGGGAGGGTCCTACGAGCAGTACTTC	CASSSLAGGSYEQYF
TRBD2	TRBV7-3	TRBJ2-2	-	TGTGCCAGCAGTTCCACACACAGCGGGAGGGCGAACACCGGGGAGCTGTTTTTT	CASSSTHSGRANTGELFF
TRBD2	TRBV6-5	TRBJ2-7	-	TGTGCCAGTCAGGGCGGGACTAGCGGGTTCTACGAGCAGTACTTC	CASQGGTSGFYEQYF
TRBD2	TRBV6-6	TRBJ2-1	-	TGTGCCAGCAGTTGGGGGACTAGCCGGAGCAATGAGCAGTTCTTC	CASSWGTSRSNEQFF
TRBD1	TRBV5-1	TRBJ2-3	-	TGCGCCAGCAGCTTGGCTGTGACAGGGGTCACAGATACGCAGTATTTT	CASSLAVTGVTDTQYF
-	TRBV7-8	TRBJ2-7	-	TGTGCCAGCAGCGCCGGGTCCCTGCCCCACGAGCAGTACTTC	CASSAGSLPHEQYF
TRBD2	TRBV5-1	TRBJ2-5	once	TGCGCCAGCAGCTTGGCGGGAGGAGGTGAGACCCAGTACTTC	CASSLAGGGETQYF
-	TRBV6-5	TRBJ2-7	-	TGTGCCAGCAGGCCTACCAGGGTGAACTACGAGCAGTACTTC	CASRPTRVNYEQYF
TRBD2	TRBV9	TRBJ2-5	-	TGTGCCAGCAGCGCCTATCAGCGGGAGGGCGGGTGGACCCAGTACTTC	CASSAYQREGGWTQYF
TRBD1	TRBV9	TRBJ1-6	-	TGTGCCAGCAGCGTACGGACAGGGCCCAATTCACCCCTCCACTTT	CASSVRTGPNSPLHF
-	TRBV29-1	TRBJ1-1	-	TGCAGCGTAGGGTGGGGGGGGAACACTGAAGCTTTCTTT	CSVGWGGNTEAFF
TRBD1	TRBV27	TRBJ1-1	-	TGTGCCAGCAGTTTATTCGGGACAGTGAACACTGAAGCTTTCTTT	CASSLFGTVNTEAFF
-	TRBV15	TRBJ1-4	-	TGTGCCACCAGCAGAGAGACATCCCGCACTAATGAAAAACTGTTTTTT	CATSRETSRTNEKLFF
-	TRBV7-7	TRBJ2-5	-	TGTGCTAGCAGCCACGGGGACCAAGAGACCCAGTACTTC	CASSHGDQETQYF
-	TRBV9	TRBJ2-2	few	TGTGCCAGCAGCGTAGGGGCAGCGAACACCGGGGAGCTGTTTTTT	CASSVGAANTGELFF
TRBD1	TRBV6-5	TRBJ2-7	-	TGTGCCAGCAGGGGACAGGGGAACCCCTACGAGCAGTACTTC	CASRGQGNPYEQYF
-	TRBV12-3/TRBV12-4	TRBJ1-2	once	TGTGCCAGCAGTTTAGGGGGACACGCAACCTTC	CASSLGGHATF
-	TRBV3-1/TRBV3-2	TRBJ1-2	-	TGTGCCAGCAGCCGACGACACCTTTCTAACTATGGCTACACCTTC	CASSRRHLSNYGYTF
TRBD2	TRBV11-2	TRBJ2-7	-	TGTGCCAGCAGCTTTCCCGCGAGACTAGCGGGTGTCTACGAGCAGTACTTC	CASSFPARLAGVYEQYF
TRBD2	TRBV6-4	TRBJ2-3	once	TGTGCCAGCAGTCCCGGACTAGCGGATAGCACAGATACGCAGTATTTT	CASSPGLADSTDTQYF
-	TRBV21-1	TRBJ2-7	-	TGTGCCAGCAGCAAGGGGGGTAGGGGGCCTAAGGAGCAGTACTTC	CASSKGGRGPKEQYF
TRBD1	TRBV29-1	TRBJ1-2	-	TGCAGCGTGGAAAAGGGGGCTCCCTATGGCTACACCTTC	CSVEKGAPYGYTF
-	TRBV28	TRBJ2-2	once	TGTGCCAGCAGTTTATCGGGTGTGGGGGGTCGTACGACCGGGGAGCTGTTTTTT	CASSLSGVGGRTTGELFF
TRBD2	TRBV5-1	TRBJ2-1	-	TGCGCCAGCAGCTTGGCGGCGGGAGAACACGGTGAGCAGTTCTTC	CASSLAAGEHGEQFF
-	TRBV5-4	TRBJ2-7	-	TGTGCCAGCAGCCGGGACAAACCCTACGAGCAGTACTTC	CASSRDKPYEQYF
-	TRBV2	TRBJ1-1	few	TGTGCCAGCAGCTTTTCAGGGTCTGGCACTGAAGCTTTCTTT	CASSFSGSGTEAFF
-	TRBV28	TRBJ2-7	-	TGTGCCAGCAGTTTAGAGGCCTACGAGCAGTACTTC	CASSLEAYEQYF
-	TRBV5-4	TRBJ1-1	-	TGTGCCAGCAGCTTGGATGCGGGGCAGAACACTGAAGCTTTCTTT	CASSLDAGQNTEAFF
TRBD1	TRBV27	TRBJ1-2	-	TGTGCCAGCAGTTTTACAGGGGATGGCTACACCTTC	CASSFTGDGYTF
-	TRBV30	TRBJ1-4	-	TGTGCCTGGAGCCGAGGGACTAATGAAAAACTGTTTTTT	CAWSRGTNEKLFF
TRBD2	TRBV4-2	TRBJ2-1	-	TGTGCCAGCAGCCTCGCTAGCGGGGGGGGAAACAATGAGCAGTTCTTC	CASSLASGGGNNEQFF
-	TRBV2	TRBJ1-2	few	TGTGCCAGCAGTGAAGCGAACCGGAGCTATGGCTACACCTTC	CASSEANRSYGYTF
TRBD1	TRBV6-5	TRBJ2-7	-	TGTGCCAGCAGTTACCTGGGACAGGGCTACGAGCAGTACTTC	CASSYLGQGYEQYF
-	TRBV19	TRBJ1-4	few	TGTGCCAGTAGTGAATCCAGGGGAATTCTGTTTTTT	CASSESRGILFF
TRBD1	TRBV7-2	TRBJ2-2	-	TGTGCCAGCAGTTGGGACAGCTTGAACACCGGGGAGCTGTTTTTT	CASSWDSLNTGELFF
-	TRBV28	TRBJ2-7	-	TGTGCCAGCAGGAGCGGGACACTCACAAAGCAGTACTTC	CASRSGTLTKQYF
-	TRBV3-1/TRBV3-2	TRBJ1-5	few	TGTGCCAGCAGCCAAGGGGCGCAGCCCCAGCATTTT	CASSQGAQPQHF
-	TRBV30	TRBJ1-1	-	TGTGCCTGGAGTAAGGGGCGCATGAACACTGAAGCTTTCTTT	CAWSKGRMNTEAFF
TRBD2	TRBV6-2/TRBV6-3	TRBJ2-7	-	TGTGCCAGCAGTTCCTTCTTCGGGGGACTAGCGTTCTCCTACGAGCAGTACTTC	CASSSFFGGLAFSYEQYF
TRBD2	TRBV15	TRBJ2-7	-	TGTGCCACCAGCAGAAAACGACTAGCGGGATCAGGGGAGCAGTACTTC	CATSRKRLAGSGEQYF
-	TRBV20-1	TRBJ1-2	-	TGCAGTGCTAGTCCCACAGGGCACCCTAGGTACGGCTACACCTTC	CSASPTGHPRYGYTF
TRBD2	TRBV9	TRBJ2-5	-	TGTGCCAGCACCCGTCGGGCGGGAGGAGGGGAGACCCAGTACTTC	CASTRRAGGGETQYF
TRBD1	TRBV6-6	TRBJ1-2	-	TGTGCCAGCAGCCCTCAAGACAGGGGGAGTAACTATGGCTACACCTTC	CASSPQDRGSNYGYTF
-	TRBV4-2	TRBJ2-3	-	TGTGCCAGCAGCCAAGGTGCGGGGGCGGCAGATACGCAGTATTTT	CASSQGAGAADTQYF
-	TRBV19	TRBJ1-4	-	TGTGCCAGTACGGGAGCGTCAGAAAAACTGTTTTTT	CASTGASEKLFF
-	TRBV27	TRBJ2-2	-	TGTGCCAGCGCACAGAAGGGGACGAACACCGGGGAGCTGTTTTTT	CASAQKGTNTGELFF
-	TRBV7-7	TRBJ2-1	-	TGTGCTAGCAGCTTTAGCCCCTTCTCCAATGAGCAGTTCTTC	CASSFSPFSNEQFF
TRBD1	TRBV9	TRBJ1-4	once	TGTGCCAGCAGCGCCGGTCAGGGGGGAAATGAAAAACTGTTTTTT	CASSAGQGGNEKLFF
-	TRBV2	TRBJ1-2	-	TGTGCCAGCAGTGAAAAGGACAGAAACTATGGCTACACCTTC	CASSEKDRNYGYTF
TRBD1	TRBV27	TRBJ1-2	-	TGTGCCAGCAGTTTAAAACGGACAGGGGAACACCCTCTCTCCTTC	CASSLKRTGEHPLSF
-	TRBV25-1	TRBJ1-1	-	TGTGCCAGCAGCTTACACGACAGGCAAGCTTTCTTT	CASSLHDRQAFF
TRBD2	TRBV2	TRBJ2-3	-	TGTGCCACCCAGGGGACTAGCCGATCAGATACGCAGTATTTT	CATQGTSRSDTQYF